This T cell receptor (beta chain) was recorded in a study of response to subunit inactivated influenza vaccine. TCRdb recomputed calls from the RT-PCR reads with MiXCR, one row per CDR3 protein. This sample has around 850,000 distinct CDR3 sequences, with roughly 18% found just once. Study-level points and caveats: Every seasonal influenza vaccination brings in few new T cells, the authors suggested.

A remark on this clonotype: Its antigen is unidentified.

Sequences were derived from PBMCs from blood, sampled 5 days after vaccination. The TCR originated in a man aged 45-65 years who received an inactivated influenza vaccine.

DNA of the CDR3: TGTGCCAGCTCAACGACAGGGGGCGGCTACACCTTC. Its translation is CASSTTGGGYTF. The chain employs TRBV18 and TRBJ1-2, with 10 bases fitting TRBD1. This CDR3 region has 12 residues. CDR1 KGHSH and CDR2 LQKENI come from the germline V gene. With 5 bases clipped from V and 8 bases from J, the junction kept 2 bases outside the gene matches.